This TCR beta chain stems from a study of Ad26.COV2.S vaccination and SARS-CoV-2 variants. Whole-study context: Administration of Ad26.COV2.S was intramuscular, either once or twice 56 days apart. Study-wide findings and caveats: Non-spike TCR breadth was similar in vaccine and placebo recipients.

Sequencing used immunoSEQ multiplex PCR; TCRdb keeps in-frame clones, though not all of them. Of a few hundred thousand clones in the sample, about 90% are singletons; the top ten hold more than 2.5%. In the case of this clone: What it binds is not known.

Sample treatment: over 15 received Ad26.COV2.S at low or high dose, single or two shots; a few received placebo; per-sample allocation not given. The samples date from day 63 after the first vaccine or placebo injection. The receptor's source is a person aged 18-65 years who received the Ad26.COV2.S COVID-19 vaccine or a placebo. The sequenced sample was peripheral blood, obtained in a trial of Ad26.COV2.S vaccine versus placebo.

The CDR3 is CASSTDSSSYNEQFF. CDR3 in DNA: TGTGCCAGCAGCACAGACTCGAGCTCCTACAATGAGCAGTTCTTC. V and J are TRBV11-2 and TRBJ2-1; unclear D gene. The length of the CDR3 is 15 residues. Germline lookup yields CDR1 SGHAT and CDR2 FQNNGV. V gave up 5 bases and J gave up 0 bases, with 11 bases separating them.